This T cell receptor (beta chain) was observed in a study of cytomegalovirus exposure and HLA in healthy donors. Findings of the study overall: Donor immune exposure was known only as CMV serostatus.

Of note for this clone: Antigen specificity is unknown.

A multiplex PCR was run with 60 Vbeta primers and 13 Jbeta primers. Using immunoSEQ multiplex PCR, the repertoire was profiled, and TCRdb retains in-frame clones only, with some absent. In total, the table holds around 140,000 clones. The clonotype was recovered from a man younger than 30 in good health and CMV-seronegative. Sequencing was performed on PBMCs.

This CDR3 reads CASSQDLLYEQYF. CDR3 coding DNA: TGCGCCAGCAGCCAAGACCTCCTTTACGAGCAGTACTTC. The chain joins TRBV4-3 to TRBJ2-7; D is uncertain. CDR3 size: 13 residues. CDR1 is LGHNA, CDR2 YSLEER, per germline. V was shortened by 0 bases and J by 4 bases, with 7 bases between the two germline ends.